The sequence of this T cell receptor beta chain was determined in a study of blood T cell repertoires in COVID-19. Across the whole study: The study drew acute and convalescent COVID-19 samples from the United States, Italy and Spain.

This CDR3 has 14 amino acids. The germline gives CDR1 MNHEY, CDR2 SVGEGT. The V segment lost 7 bases and the J segment 5 bases; nucleotides outside the gene matches: 10. Original handling: How many nucleated cells were present was estimated from reference gene primer amplification. Produced via immunoSEQ multiplex PCR; TCRdb's table is partial and in-frame only. V, J and clone size derive from that table, while D and trimming were established from the DNA sequence. The repertoire holds fewer than 85,000 clones, with 88% as singletons. The chain is built from TRBV6-2 or TRBV6-3 and TRBJ2-5; 7 bases are a match to TRBD1. The clonotype comes from a human donor in a cohort sampled during active COVID-19. Sequenced input: peripheral blood. CDR3 amino acids: CASNPDRPVETQYF. The CDR3 DNA sequence: TGTGCCAGCAACCCGGACAGGCCGGTGGAGACCCAGTACTTC.